The 3 T cell receptor beta chains given below trace back to one sample, sequenced in a study of T cell responses to AZD1222 COVID-19 vaccine. Using immunoSEQ multiplex PCR, the repertoire was profiled, and TCRdb retains in-frame clones only, with some absent. This sample has about 120,000 clones, with around 84% found just once. The sequencing used peripheral blood, collected on day 0 of AZD1222 vaccination. Receptor source: an adult in good health.

The chain joins TRBV3-1 (or the pseudogene TRBV3-2) to TRBJ2-1; 7 positions agree with TRBD2. The V and J ends lost 4 bases and 10 bases, in that order; junction bases with no gene match: 4. Germline CDR1 LGHDT, CDR2 YNNKEL (reference sequence). There are 12 residues in the CDR3. This CDR3 reads CASSRLAGEQFF. CDR3 nucleotide sequence: TGTGCCAGCAGCCGACTAGCCGGAGAGCAGTTCTTC.

This chain joins TRBV10-3 and TRBJ2-1; tentative D call: TRBD1 (6 bases). Per the germline V gene, CDR1 is ENHRY and CDR2 is SYGVKD. This CDR3 is 13 amino acids long. Deletions cut 5 bases from V and 6 bases from J, with 11 bases between. CDR3 in amino acids: CAISPLQGNEQFF. As DNA, the CDR3 is TGTGCCATCAGTCCTCTACAGGGCAATGAGCAGTTCTTC.

This chain uses TRBV2 with TRBJ1-1; tentatively, D is TRBD1 (6 bases). CDR1 is SNHLY and CDR2 is FYNNEI in the germline V gene. Trimming shortened V by 5 bases and J by 4 bases, and 17 bases separated the two germline ends. This CDR3 comprises 15 residues. As DNA, the CDR3 is TGTGCCAGCAGTCCCTGGGCAGGGGAAGGCACTGAAGCTTTCTTT. Translated, it gives CASSPWAGEGTEAFF.